This TCR beta chain was identified during a study of blood T cell repertoires in COVID-19. Overall study context: The United States, Italy and Spain supplied acute and convalescent COVID-19 samples.

CDR1 is LGHNA, CDR2 YNFKEQ, per germline. Between the trimmed V and J ends, which lost 0 bases and 5 bases, there was a span of 15 bases. CDR3 length equals 16 residues. This clone was detected a few times. Under the authors' procedure: Amplifying reference gene primers gave estimates of nucleated cell counts. TCRdb keeps only in-frame clones here, not all; method: immunoSEQ multiplex PCR. D and trimming were read from the DNA, whereas the V and J calls and clone size are those reported in that table. The data show almost 100,000 clones, with roughly 86% seen just once and 10% held by the top ten. V and J are TRBV4-2 and TRBJ2-3; tentatively, D is TRBD2 (6 bases). Sequencing used peripheral blood. This TCR came from a man in his fifties with acute or convalescent COVID-19. CDR3 DNA: TGTGCCAGCAGCCAAGATGTCGGGAGAGCGAGAGATACGCAGTATTTT. The encoded protein is CASSQDVGRARDTQYF.